The 21 T cell receptor beta chains below come from one sample, sequenced in a study of Ad26.COV2.S vaccination and SARS-CoV-2 variants. Only in-frame clones appear in the TCRdb table, and some are missing; sequencing was by immunoSEQ multiplex PCR. The sample records about 350,000 clones, 88% being singletons. The sample's treatment: roughly 18 received Ad26.COV2.S at low or high dose, single or two shots; 5 received placebo; per-sample allocation not given. Following the first vaccine or placebo injection, samples were taken on day 63. Specimen: peripheral blood, collected in a trial of Ad26.COV2.S vaccine versus placebo. The origin of the receptors is a person between 18 and 59 years old who received the Ad26.COV2.S COVID-19 vaccine or a placebo.

The chain links TRBV5-1 to TRBJ2-3; D ambiguous. Germline V gives CDR1 SGHRS, CDR2 YFSETQ. The V and J ends lost 1 base and 0 bases respectively, with 6 bases between them. CDR3 size: 14 residues. The CDR3 nucleotides read TGCGCCAGCAGCTTGACACTGAGCACAGATACGCAGTATTTT. As protein: CASSLTLSTDTQYF.

The CDR3 sequence: CASSDALGISPLHF. In DNA form, the CDR3 reads TGCGCCAGCAGTGACGCTTTGGGGATTTCACCCCTCCACTTT. The chain links TRBV10-2 to TRBJ1-6; D gene unclear. The germline V and J ends were trimmed by 3 bases and 9 bases, with 12 bases remaining between them. Germline V gene data show CDR1 as WSHSY and CDR2 as SAAADI. There are 14 residues in the CDR3.

V and J are TRBV6-2 or TRBV6-3 and TRBJ2-7; 9 positions match TRBD1. This CDR3 spans 15 amino acids. With V trimmed by 5 bases and J by 0 bases, 5 bases remained unmatched. CDR1 is MNHEY and CDR2 is SVGEGT in the germline V gene. The CDR3 reads CASSNPGQGSYEQYF. The CDR3 DNA follows: TGTGCCAGCAGTAATCCGGGACAGGGCTCCTACGAGCAGTACTTC.

The CDR3 loop is CASSLHGQGGNTQYF. In nucleotides, the CDR3 is TGTGCCAGCAGTTTACATGGACAGGGGGGAAATACGCAGTATTTT. The chain employs TRBV28 and TRBJ2-3, with 10 bases matching TRBD1. V lost 2 bases to trimming and J lost 7 bases; unmatched junction nucleotides: 6. The germline CDR1 and CDR2 sequences are MDHEN and SYDVKM. The CDR3 is made up of 15 amino acids.

The V and J genes are TRBV27 and TRBJ2-3; D is perhaps TRBD2 (6 bases). The CDR3 runs 15 residues. Deletions cut 5 bases from V and 3 bases from J, with 15 bases between. CDR1 is MNHEY and CDR2 is SMNVEV in the germline V gene (reference sequence). The DNA of the CDR3 is TGTGCCAGCAGTATGACTGGGGGGTGGACAGATACGCAGTATTTT. Its protein is CASSMTGGWTDTQYF.

This clone was seen just once. The chain has TRBV7-2 and TRBJ2-7; D remains ambiguous. The V end lost 0 bases, the J end lost 5 bases, and 14 bases lay between the germline ends. Germline CDR1 reads SGHTA; CDR2 reads FQGNSA. This CDR3 comprises 15 residues. The CDR3 DNA reads TGTGCCAGCAGCTTAGCGTTGGTATCTGGGGACGAGCAGTACTTC. The encoded protein is CASSLALVSGDEQYF.

V is TRBV15 and J is TRBJ1-6; D remains unclear. V was shortened by 0 bases and J by 4 bases, with 1 base between the two germline ends. CDR3 length: 13 residues. In germline, CDR1 is LNHNV, CDR2 YYDKDF (reference sequence). In nucleotides, the CDR3 is TGTGCCACCAGCAGAGAGTATAATTCACCCCTCCACTTT. Protein sequence: CATSREYNSPLHF. The full variable domain, with the rest looked up from reference TRBV15 and TRBJ1-6, is DAMVIQNPRYQVTQFGKPVTLSCSQTLNHNVMYWYQQKSSQAPKLLFHYYDKDFNNEADTPDNFQSRRPNTSFCFLDIRSPGLGDTAMYLCATSREYNSPLHFGNGTRLTVT.

The V gene is TRBV6-1, the J gene TRBJ1-3; 8 bases align to TRBD1. Germline V CDR1 and CDR2: MNHNS, SASEGT. There are 15 residues in the CDR3. The junction had 6 bases not matched to a gene; V was cut back by 2 bases and J by 6 bases. CDR3 bases: TGTGCCAGCAGTGAAATTCAGACAGGGGTAAACACCATATATTTT. Translation: CASSEIQTGVNTIYF.

The chain recombines TRBV4-3 with TRBJ1-5, with D maybe TRBD1 (5 bases). The germline V gene has CDR1 LGHNA and CDR2 YSLEER. The CDR3 length is 15 residues. Trimming took 0 bases from V and 4 from J, leaving 10 bases between them. Written as DNA, the CDR3 is TGCGCCAGCAGCCAAGATACAGGTTCTAATCAGCCCCAGCATTTT. This encodes CASSQDTGSNQPQHF.

CDR3 DNA sequence: TGTGCCAGCAGTTCCCGCGGGACAGGGGACTCCTACGAGCAGTACTTC. Protein: CASSSRGTGDSYEQYF. This rearrangement joins TRBV6-5 to TRBJ2-7; 10 nucleotides line up with TRBD1. Germline CDR1 is MNHEY and CDR2 is SVGAGI. The CDR3 extends over 16 amino acids. J was trimmed by 0 bases and V by 4 bases; bases with no gene match: 6.

This clone was observed a single time. The gene calls are TRBV5-1 and TRBJ2-7; 7 bases are a match to TRBD2. CDR1 SGHRS and CDR2 YFSETQ come from the germline V gene. The CDR3 covers 13 residues. V was pared by 4 bases and J by 2 bases, with 3 bases of the junction left unmatched. CDR3 residues: CASSAGTTYEQYF. Written as DNA, the CDR3 is TGCGCCAGCAGCGCTGGGACTACCTACGAGCAGTACTTC.

Comment on this clone: At one end the junction does not follow the germline gene, possibly because of a read error. V and J are TRBV5-1 and TRBJ2-7, with D possibly being TRBD2 (5 bases). CDR1 and CDR2 (germline): SGHRS, YFSETQ. This CDR3 comprises 12 residues. The CDR3 nucleotides read TGCGCCAGCAGATTGGACTTTAACGAGCAGTACTTC. Protein sequence: CASRLDFNEQYF.

This chain connects TRBV10-3 to TRBJ2-7; the match to TRBD1 covers 9 bases. V lost 2 bases to trimming and J lost 7 bases; unmatched junction nucleotides: 9. The CDR3 has 15 residues. Germline V gives CDR1 ENHRY, CDR2 SYGVKD. The CDR3 region has the DNA TGTGCCATCAGTGAGAGTAGGGGGACAGGGCATGAGCAGTACTTC. As protein: CAISESRGTGHEQYF.

V usage is TRBV3-1 (or the pseudogene TRBV3-2) and J usage is TRBJ2-7; D is unclear. The CDR3 has 13 amino acids. The germline gives CDR1 LGHDT, CDR2 YNNKEL (reference sequence). Trimming took 3 bases from V and 3 from J, leaving 9 bases between them. CDR3 nucleotides: TGTGCCAGCAGCCACCACAGTAACTACGAGCAGTACTTC. Amino acid sequence: CASSHHSNYEQYF.

The chain joins TRBV10-3 to TRBJ2-7; no clear D gene. The germline CDR1 and CDR2 sequences are ENHRY and SYGVKD. This CDR3 is 13 amino acids long. The V and J ends lost 0 bases and 3 bases respectively, with 6 bases between them. The CDR3 region is CAISESTGYEQYF. CDR3 DNA sequence: TGTGCCATCAGTGAGTCGACGGGCTACGAGCAGTACTTC.

The chain has TRBV5-1 and TRBJ2-5; D assignment may be TRBD1 or TRBD2 (5 bases each). This CDR3 is 13 amino acids long. The germline V gene encodes CDR1 SGHRS and CDR2 YFSETQ. V shed 6 bases and J shed 3 bases, with 12 bases lying between them. The CDR3 sequence is CASTPGAKETQYF. The CDR3, as DNA: TGCGCCAGCACACCCGGGGCTAAAGAGACCCAGTACTTC.

The rearrangement uses TRBV4-2 and TRBJ2-7; TRBD2 aligns across 11 bases. The junction had 3 bases not matched to a gene; V was cut back by 4 bases and J by 4 bases. The CDR3 extends over 14 amino acids. Germline V gene sequence: CDR1 LGHNA, CDR2 YNFKEQ. CDR3 in amino acids: CASSRGTSGYEQYF. CDR3 DNA sequence: TGTGCCAGCAGCCGAGGGACTAGCGGATACGAGCAGTACTTC.

This clone has only one observation. The V call is TRBV19, the J call TRBJ1-5, with D perhaps matching TRBD1 (6 bases). V was clipped by 8 bases and J by 7 bases, with 15 bases between them. In germline, CDR1 is LNHDA, CDR2 SQIVND (reference sequence). CDR3 length: 13 residues. The CDR3 here is CASQPQGGQPQHF. As DNA, the CDR3 is TGTGCCAGTCAACCACAGGGAGGACAGCCCCAGCATTTT. Filled out from reference TRBV19 and TRBJ1-5, the complete variable domain reads DGGITQSPKYLFRKEGQNVTLSCEQNLNHDAMYWYRQDPGQGLRLIYYSQIVNDFQKGDIAEGYSVSREKKESFPLTVTSAQKNPTAFYLCASQPQGGQPQHFGDGTRLSIL.

J is TRBJ1-1 and V is TRBV2, with 9 bases that match TRBD1. V lost 4 bases to trimming and J lost 12 bases; unmatched junction nucleotides: 9. In germline, CDR1 is SNHLY, CDR2 FYNNEI. The length of the CDR3 is 13 residues. CDR3 in amino acids: CASSGTGGALPFF. For the CDR3, the DNA is TGTGCCAGCAGTGGTACAGGGGGCGCGCTCCCTTTCTTT.

In DNA, the CDR3 is TGCGCCAGCAGTGAGGTGGGGGGTAGCTATGGCTACACCTTC. Residues: CASSEVGGSYGYTF. This chain links TRBV10-2 with TRBJ1-2; possibly TRBD1 for D (5 bases). The length of the CDR3 is 14 residues. V gave up 2 bases and J gave up 4 bases, with 11 bases separating them. Germline V gene sequence: CDR1 WSHSY, CDR2 SAAADI.

This chain uses TRBV12-3 or TRBV12-4 with TRBJ1-2, with unresolved D. V was pared by 3 bases and J by 8 bases, with 13 bases between. The CDR3 has 13 residues. Here the CDR3 DNA reads TGTGCCAGCAGTTTGGATTACGCGGGAGGCTACACCTTC. Encoded protein: CASSLDYAGGYTF.